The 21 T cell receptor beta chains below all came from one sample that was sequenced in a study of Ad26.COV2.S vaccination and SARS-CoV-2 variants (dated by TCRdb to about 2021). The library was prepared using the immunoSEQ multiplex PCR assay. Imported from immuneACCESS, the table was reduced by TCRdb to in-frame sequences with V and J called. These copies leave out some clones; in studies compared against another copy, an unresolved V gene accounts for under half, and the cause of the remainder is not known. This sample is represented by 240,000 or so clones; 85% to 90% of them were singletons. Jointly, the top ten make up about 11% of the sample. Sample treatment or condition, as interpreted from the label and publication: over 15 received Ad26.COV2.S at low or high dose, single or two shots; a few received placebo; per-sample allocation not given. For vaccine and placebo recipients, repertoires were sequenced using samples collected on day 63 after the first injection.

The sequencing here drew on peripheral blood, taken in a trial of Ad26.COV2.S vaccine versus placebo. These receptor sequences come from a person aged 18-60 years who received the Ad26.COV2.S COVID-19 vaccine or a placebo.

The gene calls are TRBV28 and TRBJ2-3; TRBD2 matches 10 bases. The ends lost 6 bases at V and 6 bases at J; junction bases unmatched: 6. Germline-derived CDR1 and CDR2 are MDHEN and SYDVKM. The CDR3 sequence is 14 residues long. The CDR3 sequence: CASSQGLALDTQYF. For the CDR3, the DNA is TGTGCCAGCAGCCAGGGACTAGCGTTGGATACGCAGTATTTT.

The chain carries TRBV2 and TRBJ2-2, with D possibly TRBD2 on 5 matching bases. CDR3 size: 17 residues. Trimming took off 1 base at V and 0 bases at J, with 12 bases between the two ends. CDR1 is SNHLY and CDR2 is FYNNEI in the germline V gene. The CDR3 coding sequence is TGTGCCAGCAGTGAAGGGTCGGGAACCGCGAACACCGGGGAGCTGTTTTTT. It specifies CASSEGSGTANTGELFF.

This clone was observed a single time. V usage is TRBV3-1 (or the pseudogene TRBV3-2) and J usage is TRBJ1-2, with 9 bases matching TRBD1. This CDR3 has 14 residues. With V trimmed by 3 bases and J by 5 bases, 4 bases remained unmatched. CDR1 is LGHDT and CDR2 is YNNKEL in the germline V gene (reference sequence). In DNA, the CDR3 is TGTGCCAGCAGCCAGGACAGGGGTGGTTATGGCTACACCTTC. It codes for CASSQDRGGYGYTF.

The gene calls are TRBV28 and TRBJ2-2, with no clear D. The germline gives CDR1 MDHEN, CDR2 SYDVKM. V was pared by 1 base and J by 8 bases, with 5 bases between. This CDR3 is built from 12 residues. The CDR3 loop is CASSLFSGELFF. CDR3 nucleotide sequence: TGTGCCAGCAGTTTATTTTCAGGGGAGCTGTTTTTT.

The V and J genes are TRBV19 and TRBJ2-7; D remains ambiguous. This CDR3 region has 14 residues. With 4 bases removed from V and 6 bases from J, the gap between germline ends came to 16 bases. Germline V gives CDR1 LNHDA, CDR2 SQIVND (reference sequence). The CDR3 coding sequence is TGTGCCAGTAGTAGCCCCCTATTTGGACCCGAGCAGTACTTC. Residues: CASSSPLFGPEQYF.

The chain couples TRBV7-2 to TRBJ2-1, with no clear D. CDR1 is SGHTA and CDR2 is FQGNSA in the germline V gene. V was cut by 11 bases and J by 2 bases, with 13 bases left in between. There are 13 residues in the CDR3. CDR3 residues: CAAQTPPYNEQFF. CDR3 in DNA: TGTGCCGCGCAGACCCCCCCCTACAATGAGCAGTTCTTC.

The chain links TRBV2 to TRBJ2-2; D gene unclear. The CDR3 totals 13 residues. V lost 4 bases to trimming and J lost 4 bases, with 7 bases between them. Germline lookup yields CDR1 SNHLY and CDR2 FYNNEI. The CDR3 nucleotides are TGTGCCAGCAGTGGAGACCGCACCGGGGAGCTGTTTTTT. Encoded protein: CASSGDRTGELFF.

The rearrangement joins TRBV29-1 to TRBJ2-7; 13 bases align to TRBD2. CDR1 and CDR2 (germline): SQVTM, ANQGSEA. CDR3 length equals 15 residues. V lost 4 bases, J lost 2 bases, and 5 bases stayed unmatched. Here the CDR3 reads CSVVGTSGATYEQYF. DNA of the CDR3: TGCAGCGTTGTTGGGACTAGCGGGGCTACCTACGAGCAGTACTTC.

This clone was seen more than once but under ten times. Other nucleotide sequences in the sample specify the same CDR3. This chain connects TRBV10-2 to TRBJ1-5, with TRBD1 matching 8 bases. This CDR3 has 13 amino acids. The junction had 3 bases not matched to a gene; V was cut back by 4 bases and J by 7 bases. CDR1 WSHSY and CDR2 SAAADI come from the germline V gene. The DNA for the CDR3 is TGCGCCAGCAGTGGAGCAGGGGGCCAGCCCCAGCATTTT. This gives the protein CASSGAGGQPQHF.

In DNA, the CDR3 is TGTGCCAGCAGCCCCGCCACGGGGGGAAACTATGGCTACACCTTC. The encoded protein is CASSPATGGNYGYTF. V is TRBV6-5 and J is TRBJ1-2, with TRBD1 as a possible D gene (5 bases). In germline, CDR1 is MNHEY, CDR2 SVGAGI. Trimming took off 6 bases at V and 2 bases at J, with 16 bases between the two ends. The CDR3 is 15 amino acids.

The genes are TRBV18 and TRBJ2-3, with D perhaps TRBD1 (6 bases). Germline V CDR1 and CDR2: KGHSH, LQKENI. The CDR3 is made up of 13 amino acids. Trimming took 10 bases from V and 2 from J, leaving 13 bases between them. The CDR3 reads CATQQGSTDTQYF. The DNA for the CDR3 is TGTGCCACTCAACAGGGATCCACAGATACGCAGTATTTT.

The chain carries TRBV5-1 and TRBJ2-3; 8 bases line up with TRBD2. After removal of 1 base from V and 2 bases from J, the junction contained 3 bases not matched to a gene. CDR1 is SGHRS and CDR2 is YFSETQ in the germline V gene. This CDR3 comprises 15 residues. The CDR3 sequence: CASSLPGRDTDTQYF. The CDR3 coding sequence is TGCGCCAGCAGCTTGCCCGGGAGGGACACAGATACGCAGTATTTT.

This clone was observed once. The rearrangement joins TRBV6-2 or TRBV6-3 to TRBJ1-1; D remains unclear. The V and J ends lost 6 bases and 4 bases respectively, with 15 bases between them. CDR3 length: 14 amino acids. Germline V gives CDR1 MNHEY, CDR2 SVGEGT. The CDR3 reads CASSPPFWATEAFF. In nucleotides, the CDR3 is TGTGCCAGCAGCCCCCCCTTTTGGGCCACTGAAGCTTTCTTT.

CDR3 protein: CASSVGTSTDTQYF. As DNA, the CDR3 is TGTGCCAGCAGCGTAGGGACAAGCACAGATACGCAGTATTTT. The chain couples TRBV9 to TRBJ2-3; possibly TRBD1 for D (5 bases). Germline V gene lookup returns CDR1 SGDLS and CDR2 YYNGEE. Deletions cut 0 bases from V and 0 bases from J, with 5 bases between. This CDR3 has 14 amino acids.

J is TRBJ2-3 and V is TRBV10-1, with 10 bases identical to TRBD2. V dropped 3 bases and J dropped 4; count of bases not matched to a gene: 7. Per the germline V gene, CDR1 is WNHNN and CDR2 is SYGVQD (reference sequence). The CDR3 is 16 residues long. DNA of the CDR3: TGCGCCAGCAGTGAACGCCTAGCGGGGGTGTCAGATACGCAGTATTTT. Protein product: CASSERLAGVSDTQYF.

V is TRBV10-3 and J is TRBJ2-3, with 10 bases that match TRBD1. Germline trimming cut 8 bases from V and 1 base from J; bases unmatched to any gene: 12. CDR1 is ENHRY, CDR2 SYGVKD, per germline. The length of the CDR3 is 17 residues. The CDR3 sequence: CAIAGQGSRQGTDTQYF. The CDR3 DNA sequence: TGTGCCATCGCGGGACAGGGGTCCAGGCAGGGCACAGATACGCAGTATTTT.

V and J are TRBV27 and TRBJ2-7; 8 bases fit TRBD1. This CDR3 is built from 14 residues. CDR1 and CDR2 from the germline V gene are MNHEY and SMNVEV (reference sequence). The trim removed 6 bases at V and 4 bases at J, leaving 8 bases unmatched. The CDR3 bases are TGTGCCAGCAGAGGGACAGGTGTTGGGTACGAGCAGTACTTC. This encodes CASRGTGVGYEQYF.

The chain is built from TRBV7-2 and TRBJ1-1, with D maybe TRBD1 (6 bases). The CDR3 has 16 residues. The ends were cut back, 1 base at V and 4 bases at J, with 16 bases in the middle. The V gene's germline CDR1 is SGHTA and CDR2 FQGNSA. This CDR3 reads CASSLEADRQPTEAFF. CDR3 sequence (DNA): TGTGCCAGCAGCTTAGAGGCCGACAGGCAACCCACTGAAGCTTTCTTT.

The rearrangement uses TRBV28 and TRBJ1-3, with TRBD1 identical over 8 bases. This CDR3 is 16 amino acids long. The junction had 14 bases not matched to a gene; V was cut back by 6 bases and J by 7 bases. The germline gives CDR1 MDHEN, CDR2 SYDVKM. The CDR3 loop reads CASSLLGQGASNTIYF. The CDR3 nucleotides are TGTGCCAGCAGCCTCCTGGGGCAGGGGGCTTCGAACACCATATATTTT.

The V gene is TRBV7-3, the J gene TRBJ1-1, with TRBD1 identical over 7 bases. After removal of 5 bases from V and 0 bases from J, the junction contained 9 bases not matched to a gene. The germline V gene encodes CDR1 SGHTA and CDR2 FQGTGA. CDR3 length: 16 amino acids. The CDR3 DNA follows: TGTGCCAGCAGCCCCCAGGGACAGAGACTGAACACTGAAGCTTTCTTT. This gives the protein CASSPQGQRLNTEAFF. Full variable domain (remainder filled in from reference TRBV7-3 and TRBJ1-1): GAGVSQTPSNKVTEKGKYVELRCDPISGHTALYWYRQSLGQGPEFLIYFQGTGAADDSGLPNDRFFAVRPEGSVSTLKIQRTERGDSAVYLCASSPQGQRLNTEAFFGQGTRLTVV.

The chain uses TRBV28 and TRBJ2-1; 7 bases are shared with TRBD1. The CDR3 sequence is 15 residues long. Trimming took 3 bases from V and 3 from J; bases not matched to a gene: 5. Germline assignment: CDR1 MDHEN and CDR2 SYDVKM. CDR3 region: CASSFRDRYYNEQFF. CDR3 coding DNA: TGTGCCAGCAGTTTCCGGGACAGATACTACAATGAGCAGTTCTTC.